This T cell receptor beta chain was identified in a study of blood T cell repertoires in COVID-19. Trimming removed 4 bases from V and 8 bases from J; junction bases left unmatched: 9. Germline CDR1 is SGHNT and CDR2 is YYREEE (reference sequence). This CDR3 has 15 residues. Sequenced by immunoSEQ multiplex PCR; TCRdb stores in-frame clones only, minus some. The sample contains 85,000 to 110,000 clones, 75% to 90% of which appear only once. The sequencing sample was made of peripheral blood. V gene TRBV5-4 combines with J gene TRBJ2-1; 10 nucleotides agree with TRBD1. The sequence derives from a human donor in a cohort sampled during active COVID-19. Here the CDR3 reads CASSPQLTGGDEQFF. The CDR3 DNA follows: TGTGCCAGCAGCCCACAATTGACAGGGGGCGATGAGCAGTTCTTC.